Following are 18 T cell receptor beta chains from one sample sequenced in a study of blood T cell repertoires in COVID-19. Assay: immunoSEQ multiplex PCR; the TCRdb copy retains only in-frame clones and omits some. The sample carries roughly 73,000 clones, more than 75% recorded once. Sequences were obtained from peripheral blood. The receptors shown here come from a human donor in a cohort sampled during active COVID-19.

CDR3 residues: CASSLAGRGFGNTIYF. Written as DNA, the CDR3 is TGCGCCAGCAGCTTGGCCGGCAGGGGATTTGGAAACACCATATATTTT. The chain carries TRBV5-1 and TRBJ1-3, with D perhaps TRBD1 (6 bases). V gave up 0 bases and J gave up 3 bases, with 13 bases separating them. Germline CDR1 reads SGHRS; CDR2 reads YFSETQ. The CDR3 runs 16 residues.

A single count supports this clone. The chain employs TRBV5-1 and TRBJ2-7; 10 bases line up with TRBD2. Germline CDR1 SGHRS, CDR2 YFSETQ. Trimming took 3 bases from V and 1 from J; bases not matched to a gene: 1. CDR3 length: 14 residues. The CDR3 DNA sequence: TGCGCCAGCAGCTGGACTAGCGGTTCCTACGAGCAGTACTTC. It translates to CASSWTSGSYEQYF.

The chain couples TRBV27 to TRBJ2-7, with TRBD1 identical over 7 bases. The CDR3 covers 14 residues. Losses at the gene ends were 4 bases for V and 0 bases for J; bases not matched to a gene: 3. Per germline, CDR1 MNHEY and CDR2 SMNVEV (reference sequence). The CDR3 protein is CASSSDRSSYEQYF. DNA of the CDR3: TGTGCCAGCAGTTCGGACAGGAGCTCCTACGAGCAGTACTTC.

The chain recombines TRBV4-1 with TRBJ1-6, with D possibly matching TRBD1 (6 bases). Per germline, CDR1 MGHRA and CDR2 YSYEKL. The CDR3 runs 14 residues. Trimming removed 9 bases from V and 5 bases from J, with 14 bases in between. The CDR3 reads CASKTGQNNSPLHF. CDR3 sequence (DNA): TGCGCCAGTAAAACTGGACAGAATAATTCACCCCTCCACTTT.

In DNA, the CDR3 is TGCAGTGCTAGTGGTGGGAGGGCTTCCAGTGAGCAGTTCTTC. The encoded protein is CSASGGRASSEQFF. V gene TRBV20-1 combines with J gene TRBJ2-1; TRBD2 agrees at 7 bases. V lost 3 bases to trimming and J lost 9 bases; unmatched junction nucleotides: 11. CDR3 size: 14 residues. The germline gives CDR1 DFQATT, CDR2 SNEGSKA (reference sequence).

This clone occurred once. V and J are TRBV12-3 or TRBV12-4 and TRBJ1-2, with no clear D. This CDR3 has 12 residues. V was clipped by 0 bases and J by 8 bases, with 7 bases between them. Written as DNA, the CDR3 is TGTGCCAGCAGTTTAGCGGCCCGAGGCTACACCTTC. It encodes CASSLAARGYTF.

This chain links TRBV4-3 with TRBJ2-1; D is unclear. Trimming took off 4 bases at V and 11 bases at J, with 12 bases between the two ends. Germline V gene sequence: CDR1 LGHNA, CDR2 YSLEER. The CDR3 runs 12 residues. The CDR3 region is CASSPGRTQQFF. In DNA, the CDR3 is TGCGCCAGCAGCCCGGGTAGAACCCAGCAGTTCTTC.

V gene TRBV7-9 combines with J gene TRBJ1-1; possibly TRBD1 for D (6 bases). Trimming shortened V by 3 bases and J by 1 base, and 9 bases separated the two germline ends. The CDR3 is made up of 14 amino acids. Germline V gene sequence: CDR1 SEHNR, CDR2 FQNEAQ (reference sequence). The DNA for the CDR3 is TGTGCCAGCAGCTTGACAGGTTCGAACACTGAAGCTTTCTTT. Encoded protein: CASSLTGSNTEAFF.

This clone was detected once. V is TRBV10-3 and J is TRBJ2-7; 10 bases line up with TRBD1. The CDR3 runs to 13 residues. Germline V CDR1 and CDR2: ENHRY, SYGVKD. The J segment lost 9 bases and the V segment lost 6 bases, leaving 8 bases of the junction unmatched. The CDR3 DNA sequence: TGTGCCATCAGCTGGGACAGGGGTAGTGGGCAGTACTTC. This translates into CAISWDRGSGQYF.

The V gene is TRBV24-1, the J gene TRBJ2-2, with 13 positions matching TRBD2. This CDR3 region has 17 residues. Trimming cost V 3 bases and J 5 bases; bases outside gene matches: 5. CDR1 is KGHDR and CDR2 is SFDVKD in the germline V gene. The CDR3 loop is CATSDAGLAGETGELFF. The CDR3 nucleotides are TGTGCCACCAGTGATGCCGGACTAGCGGGAGAAACCGGGGAGCTGTTTTTT.

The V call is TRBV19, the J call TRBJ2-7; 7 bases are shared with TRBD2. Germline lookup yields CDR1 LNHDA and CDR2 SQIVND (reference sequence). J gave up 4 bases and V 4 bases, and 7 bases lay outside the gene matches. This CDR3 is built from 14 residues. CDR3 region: CASSTPGRDYEQYF. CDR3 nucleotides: TGTGCCAGTAGTACCCCGGGGAGGGATTACGAGCAGTACTTC. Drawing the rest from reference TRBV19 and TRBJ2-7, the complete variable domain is DGGITQSPKYLFRKEGQNVTLSCEQNLNHDAMYWYRQDPGQGLRLIYYSQIVNDFQKGDIAEGYSVSREKKESFPLTVTSAQKNPTAFYLCASSTPGRDYEQYFGPGTRLTVT.

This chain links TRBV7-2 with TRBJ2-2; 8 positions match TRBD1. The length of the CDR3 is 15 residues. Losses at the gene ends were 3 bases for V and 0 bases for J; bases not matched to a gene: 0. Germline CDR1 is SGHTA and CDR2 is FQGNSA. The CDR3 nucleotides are TGTGCCAGCAGCTTGACAGGGGCGAACACCGGGGAGCTGTTTTTT. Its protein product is CASSLTGANTGELFF.

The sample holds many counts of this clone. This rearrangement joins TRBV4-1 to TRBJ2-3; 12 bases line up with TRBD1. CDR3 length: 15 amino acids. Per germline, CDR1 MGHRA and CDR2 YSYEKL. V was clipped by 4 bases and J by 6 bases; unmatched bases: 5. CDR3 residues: CASSPGQGATDTQYF. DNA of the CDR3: TGCGCCAGCAGCCCGGGACAGGGGGCGACGGATACGCAGTATTTT.

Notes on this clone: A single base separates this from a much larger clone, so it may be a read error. This chain's CDR3 is CAEAGTGAQPLHF. The CDR3 bases are TGTGCCGAGGCTGGGACAGGGGCTCAACCCCTCCACTTT. The chain carries TRBV2 and TRBJ1-6; 10 nucleotides agree with TRBD1. Germline V gene data show CDR1 as SNHLY and CDR2 as FYNNEI. This CDR3 has 13 residues. V was pared by 11 bases and J by 12 bases, with 10 bases of the junction left unmatched.

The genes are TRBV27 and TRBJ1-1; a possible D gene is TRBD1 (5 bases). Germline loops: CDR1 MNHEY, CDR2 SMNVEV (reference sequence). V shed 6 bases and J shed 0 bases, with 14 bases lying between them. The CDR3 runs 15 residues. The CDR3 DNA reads TGTGCCAGCAGCAACTACCAGACAGTGAACACTGAAGCTTTCTTT. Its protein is CASSNYQTVNTEAFF.

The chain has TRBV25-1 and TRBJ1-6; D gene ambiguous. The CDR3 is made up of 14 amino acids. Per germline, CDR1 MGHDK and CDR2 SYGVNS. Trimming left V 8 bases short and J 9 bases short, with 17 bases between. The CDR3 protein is CASCEAGSISPLHF. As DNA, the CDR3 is TGTGCCAGCTGCGAAGCGGGGAGTATTTCACCCCTCCACTTT.

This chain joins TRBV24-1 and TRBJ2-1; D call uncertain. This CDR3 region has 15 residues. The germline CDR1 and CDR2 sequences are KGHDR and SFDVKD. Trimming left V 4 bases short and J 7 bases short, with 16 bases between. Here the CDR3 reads CATSDLNAVENEQFF. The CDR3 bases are TGTGCCACCAGTGACCTTAACGCCGTGGAGAATGAGCAGTTCTTC.

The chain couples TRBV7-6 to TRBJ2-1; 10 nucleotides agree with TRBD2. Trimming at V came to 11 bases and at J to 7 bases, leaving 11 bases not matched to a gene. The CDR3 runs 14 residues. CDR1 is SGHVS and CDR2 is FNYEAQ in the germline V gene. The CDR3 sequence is CASSSGRALNEQFF. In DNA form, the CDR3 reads TGTGCCTCTTCGAGCGGGAGGGCCTTGAATGAGCAGTTCTTC.